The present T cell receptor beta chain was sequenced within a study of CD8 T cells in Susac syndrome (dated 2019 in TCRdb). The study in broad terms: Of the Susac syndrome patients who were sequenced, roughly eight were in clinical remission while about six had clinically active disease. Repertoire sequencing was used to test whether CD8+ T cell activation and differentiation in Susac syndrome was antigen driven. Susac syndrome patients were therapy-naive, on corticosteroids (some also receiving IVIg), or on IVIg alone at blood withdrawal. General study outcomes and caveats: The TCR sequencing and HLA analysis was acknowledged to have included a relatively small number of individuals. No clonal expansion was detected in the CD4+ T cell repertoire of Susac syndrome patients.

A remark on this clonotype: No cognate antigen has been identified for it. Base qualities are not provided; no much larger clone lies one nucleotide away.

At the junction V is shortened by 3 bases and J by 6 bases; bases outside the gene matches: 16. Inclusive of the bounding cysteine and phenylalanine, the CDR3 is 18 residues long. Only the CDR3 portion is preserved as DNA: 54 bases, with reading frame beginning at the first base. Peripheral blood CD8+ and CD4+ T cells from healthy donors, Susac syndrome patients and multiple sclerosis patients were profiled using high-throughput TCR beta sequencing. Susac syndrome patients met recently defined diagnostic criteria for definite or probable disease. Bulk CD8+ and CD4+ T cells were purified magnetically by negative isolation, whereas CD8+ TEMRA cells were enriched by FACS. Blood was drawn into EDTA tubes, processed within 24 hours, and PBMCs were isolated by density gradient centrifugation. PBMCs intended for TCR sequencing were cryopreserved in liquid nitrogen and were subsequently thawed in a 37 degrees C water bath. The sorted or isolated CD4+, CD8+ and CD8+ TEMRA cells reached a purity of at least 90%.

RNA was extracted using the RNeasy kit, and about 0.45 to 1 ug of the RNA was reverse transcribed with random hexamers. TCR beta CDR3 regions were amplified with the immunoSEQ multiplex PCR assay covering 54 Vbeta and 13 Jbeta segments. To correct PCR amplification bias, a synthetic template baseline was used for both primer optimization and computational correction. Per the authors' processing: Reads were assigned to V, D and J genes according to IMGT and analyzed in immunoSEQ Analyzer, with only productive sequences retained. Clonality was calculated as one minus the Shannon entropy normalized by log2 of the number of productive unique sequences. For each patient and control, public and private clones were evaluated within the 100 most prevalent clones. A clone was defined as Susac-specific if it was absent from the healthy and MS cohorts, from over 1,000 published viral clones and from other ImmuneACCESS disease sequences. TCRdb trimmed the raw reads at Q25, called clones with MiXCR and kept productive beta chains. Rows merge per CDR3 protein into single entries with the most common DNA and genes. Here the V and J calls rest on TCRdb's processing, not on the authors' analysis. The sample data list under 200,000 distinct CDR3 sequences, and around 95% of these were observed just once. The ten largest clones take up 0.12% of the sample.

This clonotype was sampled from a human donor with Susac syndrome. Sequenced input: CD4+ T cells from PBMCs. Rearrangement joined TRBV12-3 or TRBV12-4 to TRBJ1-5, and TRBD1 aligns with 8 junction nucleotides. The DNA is TGTGCCAGCAGTTTCATGAGGACCGGGACAGGTTTTAGTCAGCCCCAGCATTTT. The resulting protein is CASSFMRTGTGFSQPQHF.